This is a list of T cell receptor beta chains from one sample in a study of blood T cell repertoires in COVID-19. Assay used: immunoSEQ multiplex PCR; TCRdb lists only in-frame clones, some missing. Of 250,000 to 350,000 clones in the sample, around 87% were seen once. The sequenced material came from peripheral blood. Receptor source: a man aged 18 to 30 with active or convalescent COVID-19. Each CDR3 is given with its conserved first and last residue. A D gene is named only where the DNA matches it firmly. Clone size is shown for a subset of rows, as once, few, many or a class of expanded clone.

TRBJ1-2 | NA | TRBV3-1/TRBV3-2 | TRBD1 | CASSLGQATNYGYTF | TGTGCCAGCAGCTTAGGACAGGCAACAAACTATGGCTACACCTTC
TRBJ2-7 | NA | TRBV10-2 | TRBD2 | CASGGDSYEQYF | TGCGCCAGCGGGGGGGACTCCTACGAGCAGTACTTC
TRBJ1-6 | few | TRBV6-1 | NA | CASSEEIRRSASYNSPLHF | TGTGCCAGCAGTGAAGAGATAAGGAGATCTGCGTCCTATAATTCACCCCTCCACTTT
TRBJ1-1 | NA | TRBV3-1/TRBV3-2 | NA | CASSQMSDTEAFF | TGTGCCAGCAGCCAAATGTCAGACACTGAAGCTTTCTTT
TRBJ2-1 | NA | TRBV11-3 | TRBD2 | CASSILAGGEQFF | TGTGCCAGCAGCATATTAGCGGGGGGCGAGCAGTTCTTC
TRBJ2-1 | once | TRBV3-1/TRBV3-2 | NA | CASSSRGTGYNEQFF | TGTGCCAGCAGTTCTAGGGGAACAGGCTACAATGAGCAGTTCTTC
TRBJ2-5 | NA | TRBV4-1 | TRBD1 | CASSQSRDRQETQYF | TGCGCCAGCAGCCAGAGTCGGGACAGACAAGAGACCCAGTACTTC
TRBJ2-7 | NA | TRBV4-3 | TRBD1 | CASSRGTGGYEQYF | TGCGCCAGCAGCCGCGGGACAGGGGGATACGAGCAGTACTTC
TRBJ2-5 | once | TRBV4-1 | NA | CASSQDRSPGTQYF | TGCGCCAGCAGCCAAGATCGGTCCCCCGGGACCCAGTACTTC
TRBJ2-3 | NA | TRBV4-1 | TRBD2 | CASSQEILAGVDTQYF | TGCGCCAGCAGCCAAGAAATACTGGCGGGAGTAGATACGCAGTATTTT
TRBJ1-1 | NA | TRBV27 | NA | CASSFGQNTEAFF | TGTGCCAGCAGTTTTGGGCAGAACACTGAAGCTTTCTTT
TRBJ2-7 | NA | TRBV11-2 | TRBD2 | CASSLALAGGPYEQYF | TGTGCCAGCAGCTTAGCCCTAGCGGGAGGGCCCTACGAGCAGTACTTC
TRBJ1-2 | NA | TRBV12-3/TRBV12-4 | TRBD1 | CASSAIQQGADTF | TGTGCCAGCAGTGCAATCCAACAGGGGGCGGACACCTTC
TRBJ2-4 | NA | TRBV2 | NA | CASNRGLAKNIQYF | TGTGCCAGCAACCGGGGGTTAGCCAAAAACATTCAGTACTTC
TRBJ1-4 | NA | TRBV27 | NA | CASSSRPPWRLVSSGVYEKLFF | TGTGCCAGCAGCTCGAGGCCACCATGGCGCCTAGTTTCGAGCGGGGTATATGAAAAACTGTTTTTT
TRBJ1-5 | NA | TRBV5-5 | TRBD1 | CASSPVRGETQPQHF | TGTGCCAGCAGCCCAGTCAGGGGGGAAACCCAGCCCCAGCATTTT
TRBJ1-1 | NA | TRBV6-8 | NA | CASRKNDGQRNTEAFF | TGTGCCAGCAGGAAAAACGACGGACAGAGGAACACTGAAGCTTTCTTT
TRBJ2-7 | NA | TRBV7-9 | TRBD1 | CASSFAQRTGQDPYEQYF | TGTGCCAGCAGCTTTGCACAGAGGACAGGCCAGGACCCCTACGAGCAGTACTTC
TRBJ1-1 | NA | TRBV6-4 | TRBD1 | CASRMTGATEAFF | TGTGCCAGCAGAATGACAGGGGCCACTGAAGCTTTCTTT
TRBJ1-1 | NA | TRBV19 | NA | CATTGFNPVTEAFF | TGTGCCACCACAGGGTTTAATCCGGTCACTGAAGCTTTCTTT
TRBJ1-5 | NA | TRBV2 | NA | CASSDMANNQPQHF | TGTGCCAGCAGTGATATGGCCAACAATCAGCCCCAGCATTTT
TRBJ1-6 | once | TRBV28 | TRBD1 | CASSLRASFGTDNSPLHF | TGTGCCAGCAGTTTAAGAGCCTCGTTTGGGACAGATAATTCACCCCTCCACTTT
TRBJ2-7 | NA | TRBV2 | TRBD2 | CASMGLAVVGLEQYF | TGTGCCAGCATGGGACTAGCGGTAGTAGGGTTGGAGCAGTACTTC
TRBJ1-2 | few | TRBV28 | NA | CASSLSGFELYGYTF | TGTGCCAGCAGTTTATCAGGGTTCGAATTATATGGCTACACCTTC
TRBJ2-3 | NA | TRBV5-4 | NA | CASSLTGSTDTQYF | TGTGCCAGCAGCTTGACGGGTAGCACAGATACGCAGTATTTT
TRBJ2-3 | NA | TRBV7-9 | TRBD2 | CASSQGLAGGTDTQYF | TGTGCCAGCAGCCAGGGACTAGCGGGGGGCACAGATACGCAGTATTTT
TRBJ2-5 | NA | TRBV10-3 | NA | CAISPGGETQYF | TGTGCCATCAGTCCCGGGGGAGAGACCCAGTACTTC
TRBJ2-7 | NA | TRBV18 | NA | CASSPAGRPTYEQYF | TGTGCCAGCTCACCAGCAGGCCGTCCCACCTACGAGCAGTACTTC
TRBJ1-1 | NA | TRBV3-1/TRBV3-2 | NA | CASSRVLNTEAFF | TGTGCCAGCAGCCGAGTTCTGAACACTGAAGCTTTCTTT
TRBJ2-3 | NA | TRBV11-2 | NA | CASSDPTSNLHTQYF | TGTGCCAGCAGCGACCCAACTAGCAATCTTCATACGCAGTATTTT
TRBJ1-2 | NA | TRBV5-1 | NA | CASRRDLEGYGYTF | TGCGCCAGCAGACGGGACCTGGAGGGCTATGGCTACACCTTC
TRBJ2-7 | once | TRBV28 | TRBD1 | CASRIPGTGIYEQYF | TGTGCCAGCAGGATTCCCGGGACAGGGATCTACGAGCAGTACTTC
TRBJ1-5 | NA | TRBV27 | TRBD1 | CASSLSSTGAQPQHF | TGTGCCAGCAGTTTATCGTCGACAGGGGCTCAGCCCCAGCATTTT
TRBJ2-7 | NA | TRBV11-2 | TRBD1 | CASSLVGTAYEQYF | TGTGCCAGCAGCTTAGTCGGGACAGCCTACGAGCAGTACTTC
TRBJ1-4 | NA | TRBV11-2 | NA | CASSLDPMSGKLFF | TGTGCCAGCAGCTTAGATCCCATGTCAGGAAAACTGTTTTTT
TRBJ1-1 | NA | TRBV29-1 | NA | CSVSEVGGNTEAFF | TGCAGCGTTAGTGAGGTAGGAGGGAACACTGAAGCTTTCTTT
TRBJ2-7 | NA | TRBV7-6 | NA | CASSLRRAGGYEQYF | TGTGCCAGCAGCTTAAGGCGGGCAGGAGGCTACGAGCAGTACTTC
TRBJ2-5 | NA | TRBV18 | NA | CASSPTVDKSWETQYF | TGTGCCAGCTCACCAACAGTAGACAAGTCATGGGAGACCCAGTACTTC
TRBJ1-2 | NA | TRBV4-3 | TRBD1 | CASSQGRQGGGYTF | TGCGCCAGCAGCCAAGGACGACAGGGGGGTGGCTACACCTTC
TRBJ1-1 | once | TRBV4-1 | NA | CASSQKVGGTEAFF | TGCGCCAGCAGCCAAAAAGTCGGGGGCACTGAAGCTTTCTTT
TRBJ1-1 | NA | TRBV7-6 | NA | CASSPRQVGDTEAFF | TGTGCCAGCAGCCCACGACAGGTCGGGGACACTGAAGCTTTCTTT
TRBJ2-3 | NA | TRBV5-6 | TRBD2 | CASSHRGGTDTQYF | TGTGCCAGCAGCCACCGGGGGGGCACAGATACGCAGTATTTT
TRBJ1-2 | NA | TRBV4-1 | TRBD1 | CASSQDGQAYGYTF | TGCGCCAGCAGCCAAGATGGACAGGCCTATGGCTACACCTTC
TRBJ1-3 | NA | TRBV7-2 | NA | CASSLTGLAGNTIYF | TGTGCCAGCAGCCTAACAGGGTTGGCTGGAAACACCATATATTTT
TRBJ2-3 | NA | TRBV19 | NA | CASSIVIASSTDTQYF | TGTGCCAGTAGTATTGTTATAGCTTCGAGCACAGATACGCAGTATTTT
TRBJ2-7 | few | TRBV5-1 | NA | CASSLALANSYEQYF | TGCGCCAGCAGCTTGGCCCTAGCGAACTCCTACGAGCAGTACTTC
TRBJ1-5 | NA | TRBV6-5 | NA | CASRLSQGTNQPQHF | TGTGCCAGCAGACTTTCCCAGGGTACCAATCAGCCCCAGCATTTT
TRBJ2-7 | NA | TRBV7-9 | NA | CASSLGNEQYF | TGTGCCAGCAGCTTAGGTAACGAGCAGTACTTC
TRBJ2-7 | NA | TRBV10-1 | NA | CASSEGGVSEQYF | TGCGCCAGCAGTGAAGGAGGAGTAAGCGAGCAGTACTTC
TRBJ2-4 | NA | TRBV27 | NA | CASSTGVAKNIQYF | TGTGCCAGCTCAACCGGGGTAGCCAAAAACATTCAGTACTTC
TRBJ2-1 | once | TRBV3-1/TRBV3-2 | NA | CASSQVYRGGEQFF | TGTGCCAGCAGCCAAGTATACAGGGGAGGAGAGCAGTTCTTC